The clone carrying this TCR beta chain was seen a single time. The antigen is undetermined. Losses at the gene ends were 4 bases for V and 6 bases for J; bases not matched to a gene: 8. In germline, CDR1 is SGHTA, CDR2 FQGTGA. CDR3 length: 15 amino acids. Clones were read by immunoSEQ multiplex PCR, and TCRdb kept only the in-frame ones, dropping some. The repertoire holds about 130,000 clones, with approximately 88% as singletons. The source of the sample is a study of T cell responses to AZD1222 COVID-19 vaccine. Study background: Second-dose timings of about 4 or about 12 weeks were pooled.

Study observations and caveats: Seropositive at baseline were only a handful of AZD1222 recipients. Nearly half of unique spike-specific TCRs reportedly avoided B.1.351 and B.1.1.7 mutated regions. With two AZD1222 doses given, Spike-specific TCR breadth and depth both rose.

The receptor was derived from an adult in good health. This specimen was peripheral blood, taken on day 0 of AZD1222 vaccination. This chain links TRBV7-3 with TRBJ1-1; 10 nucleotides align to TRBD1. The CDR3 bases are TGTGCCAGCAGCTCCGGACAGGGGGGGTTAGCTGAAGCTTTCTTT. Protein: CASSSGQGGLAEAFF.